This T cell receptor beta chain stems from a study of T cells in Graves' hyperthyroidism and ophthalmopathy. Looked up from germline, CDR1 is SNHLY and CDR2 is FYNNEI. The CDR3 has 14 residues. Trimming removed 7 bases from V and 5 bases from J; junction bases left unmatched: 5. This clonotype was counted many times. TCR beta CDR3 sequences were amplified from RNA transcripts. Using the HTBI primer set, a first-round RT-PCR was run on the TCR CDR3. MiXCR, run by TCRdb on the multiplex PCR reads, gives a single entry per CDR3 protein. The profile covers approximately 430,000 distinct CDR3 sequences, with 15% to 18% appearing a single time and around 7% taken by the ten largest.

The chain employs TRBV2 and TRBJ1-4; 9 bases agree with TRBD1. Material for sequencing was blood. The TCR sequence derives from a woman younger than 35 with Graves' hyperthyroidism. The DNA for the CDR3 is TGTGCCAGCAACGCCGGGACAGGGAATGAAAAACTGTTTTTT. Translating gives CASNAGTGNEKLFF.